Described below is a single T cell receptor (beta chain) sequence and its context. The J segment lost 2 bases and the V segment lost 0 bases, leaving 7 bases of the junction unmatched. This CDR3 is 16 amino acids long. The germline gives CDR1 SGHNT, CDR2 YYREEE (reference sequence). Both 60 Vbeta primers and 13 Jbeta primers went into the PCR. The protocol was immunoSEQ multiplex PCR, while the TCRdb copy is restricted to in-frame clones and leaves out a portion. Found here are some 140,000 clones, 60% to 85% of them singletons; the top ten hold roughly 4%. This record comes from a study of cytomegalovirus exposure and HLA in healthy donors.

The receptor comes from a woman aged 35 to 49 in good health and CMV-seronegative. Sequenced material: PBMCs. The chain couples TRBV5-4 to TRBJ1-1, with 7 bases aligning to TRBD1. As DNA, the CDR3 is TGTGCCAGCAGCTTGGGTTCGGGACAGCTTAACACTGAAGCTTTCTTT. Its translation is CASSLGSGQLNTEAFF.